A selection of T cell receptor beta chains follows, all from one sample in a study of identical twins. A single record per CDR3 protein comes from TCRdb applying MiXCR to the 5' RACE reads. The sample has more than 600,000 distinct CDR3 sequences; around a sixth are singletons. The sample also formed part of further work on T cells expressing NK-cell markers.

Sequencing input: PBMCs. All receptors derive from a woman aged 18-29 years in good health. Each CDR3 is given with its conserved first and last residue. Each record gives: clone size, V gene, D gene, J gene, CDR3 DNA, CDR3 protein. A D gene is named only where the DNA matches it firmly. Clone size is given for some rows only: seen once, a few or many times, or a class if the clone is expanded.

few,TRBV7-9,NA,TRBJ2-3,TGTGCCAGCAGCTTTAGTGGGCCCCGCGGAGATACGCAGTATTTT,CASSFSGPRGDTQYF
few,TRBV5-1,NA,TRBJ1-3,TGCGCCAGCAGCACGAAGACGGCCTCTGGAAACACCATATATTTT,CASSTKTASGNTIYF
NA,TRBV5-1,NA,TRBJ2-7,TGCGCCAGCAGCATTGGACAGAACTCCTACGAGCAGTACTTC,CASSIGQNSYEQYF
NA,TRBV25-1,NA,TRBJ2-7,TGTGCCAGCAGTGAGGGCCTATTCTACGAGCAGTACTTC,CASSEGLFYEQYF
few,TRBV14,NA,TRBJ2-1,TGTGCCAGCAGCCAACTATTAGTTGTTGAGCAGTTCTTC,CASSQLLVVEQFF
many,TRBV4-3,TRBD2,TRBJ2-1,TGCGCCAGCAGCCTCCCCATACTAGCGGGAGGCTACAATGAGCAGTTCTTC,CASSLPILAGGYNEQFF
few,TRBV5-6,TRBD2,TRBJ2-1,TGTGCCAGCACCCTCTTGGGTTGGAGCGGGAGAGACAATGAGCAGTTCTTC,CASTLLGWSGRDNEQFF
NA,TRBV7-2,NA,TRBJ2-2,TGTGCCAGCAGCTTAGTGGCCTGGAACACCGGGGAGCTGTTTTTT,CASSLVAWNTGELFF
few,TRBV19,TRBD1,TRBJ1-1,TGTGCCACTCTCCACAGGGGTAACACTGAAGCTTTCTTT,CATLHRGNTEAFF
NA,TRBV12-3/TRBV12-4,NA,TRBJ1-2,TGTGCCAGCAGTTTAGGGCGAAACGGCTACACCTTC,CASSLGRNGYTF
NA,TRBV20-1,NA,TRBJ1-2,TGCAGTGCTCAGGGAGTCTATGGCTACACCTTC,CSAQGVYGYTF
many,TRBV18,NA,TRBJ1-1,TGTGCCAGCAGCCCCCGGGACGGTGAAGCTTTCTTT,CASSPRDGEAFF
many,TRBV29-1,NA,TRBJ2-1,TGCAGCGTTGAGGGAGGGACAGCAGATGAGCAGTTCTTC,CSVEGGTADEQFF
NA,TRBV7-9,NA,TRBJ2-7,TGTGCCAGCAGCTTACGTACCACCCCCTACGAGCAGTACTTC,CASSLRTTPYEQYF
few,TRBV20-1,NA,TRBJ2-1,TGCAGTGCTATACTGAGTTACAATGAGCAGTTCTTC,CSAILSYNEQFF
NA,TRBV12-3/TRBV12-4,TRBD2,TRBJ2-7,TGTGCCAGCAGTAGCACCCCTCAACGGGGGGGCCCCTACGAGCAGTACTTC,CASSSTPQRGGPYEQYF
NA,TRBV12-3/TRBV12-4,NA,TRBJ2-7,TGTGCCAGCAGTTTCGAGCAGGGACTTATCTACGAGCAGTACTTC,CASSFEQGLIYEQYF
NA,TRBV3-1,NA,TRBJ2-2,TGTGCCAGCAGCCAAGTGGCGCGCCGGCTTAACACCGGGGAGCTGTTTTTT,CASSQVARRLNTGELFF
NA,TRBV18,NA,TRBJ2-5,TGTGCCAGCTCACTCAACCCAACCGGGAGTGTGGAGACCCAGTACTTC,CASSLNPTGSVETQYF
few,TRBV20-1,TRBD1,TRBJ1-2,TGCAGTGCTAGAGGGCAGGGGGATTTCTGGGGCTACACCTTC,CSARGQGDFWGYTF
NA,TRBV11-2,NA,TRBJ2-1,TGTGCCAGCAGCTACCTCGGCGATGGCTCCTACAATGAGCAGTTCTTC,CASSYLGDGSYNEQFF
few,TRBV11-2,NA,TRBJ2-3,TGTGCCAGCAGCATGAGGCAAGATACGCAGTATTTT,CASSMRQDTQYF
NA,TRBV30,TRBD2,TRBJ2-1,TGTGCCTGGAGTTCCCATGGACTAGCGGGAGGGTACAATGAGCAGTTCTTC,CAWSSHGLAGGYNEQFF
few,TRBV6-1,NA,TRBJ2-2,TGTGCCAGCAATACGAGAGGGAGTCGTACCGGGGAGCTGTTTTTT,CASNTRGSRTGELFF
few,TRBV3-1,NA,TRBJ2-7,TGTGCCAGCAGCCAAGAAGGACACGAGCAGTACTTC,CASSQEGHEQYF
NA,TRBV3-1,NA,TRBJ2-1,TGTGCCAGCAGCCAAGATCAAGGTCTGTTCTTC,CASSQDQGLFF
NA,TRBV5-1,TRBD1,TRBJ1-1,TGCGCCAGCAGTCCCGGGGACAGGGATAACACTGAAGCTTTCTTT,CASSPGDRDNTEAFF
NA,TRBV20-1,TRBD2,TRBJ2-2,TGCAGTGCTCAGCGGGATGGAGCCGGGGAGCTGTTTTTT,CSAQRDGAGELFF
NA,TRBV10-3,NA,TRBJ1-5,TGTGCCAGCGGGGGCCCGTTGACCCAGCATTTT,CASGGPLTQHF
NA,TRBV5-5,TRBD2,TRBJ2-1,TGTGCCAGCAGCTTGGGACTAGCGGGACTGAGCTCCTACAATGAGCAGTTCTTC,CASSLGLAGLSSYNEQFF
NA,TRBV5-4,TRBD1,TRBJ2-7,TGTGCCAGCAGCGCAGGACAGGAATCCTACGAGCAGTACTTC,CASSAGQESYEQYF
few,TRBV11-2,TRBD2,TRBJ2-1,TGTGCCAGCAGCTCGTCTAGCGGGAGGGCCTCTACAACCTCCTACAATGAGCAGTTCTTC,CASSSSSGRASTTSYNEQFF
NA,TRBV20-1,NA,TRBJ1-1,TGCAGTGCTAGAGTTGCCACAGTGAACACTGAAGCTTTCTTT,CSARVATVNTEAFF
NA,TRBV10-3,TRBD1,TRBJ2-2,TGTGCCATCAGGCAAGGACAGGCCGGGGAGCTGTTTTTT,CAIRQGQAGELFF
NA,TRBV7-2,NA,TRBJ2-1,TGTGCCAGCAGCTTAGCGACACACAGCGGAGGGGGGAATGAGCAGTTCTTC,CASSLATHSGGGNEQFF
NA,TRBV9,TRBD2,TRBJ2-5,TGTGCCAGCAGCGTAGGCGCGGCGCTAGCGGGAGGTGAGACCCAGTACTTC,CASSVGAALAGGETQYF
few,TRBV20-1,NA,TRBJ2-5,TGCAGTGCTAGGACACCCCGGGGCCGTTCAGAGACCCAGTACTTC,CSARTPRGRSETQYF
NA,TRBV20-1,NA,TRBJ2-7,TGCAGTGCCACCGGGAAAACGCACGAGCAGTACTTC,CSATGKTHEQYF
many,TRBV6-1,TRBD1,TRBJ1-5,TGTGCCAGCAGGCTACAGGGGGATAGCAATCAGCCCCAGCATTTT,CASRLQGDSNQPQHF
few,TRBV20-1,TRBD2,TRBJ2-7,TGCAGTGCAACTAGCGGGCCCTCCTACGAGCAGTACTTC,CSATSGPSYEQYF
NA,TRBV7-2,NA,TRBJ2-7,TGTGCCAGCAGCTTCCGGTCCTCCGAGCAGTACTTC,CASSFRSSEQYF
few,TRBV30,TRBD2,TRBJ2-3,TGTGCCTGCTCGACGGGACTACCCGGACATACGCAGTATTTT,CACSTGLPGHTQYF
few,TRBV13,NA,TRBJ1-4,TGTGCCAGCAGCTTATCCAGTTTTGCAACTAATGAAAAACTGTTTTTT,CASSLSSFATNEKLFF
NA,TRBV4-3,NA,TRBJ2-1,TGCGCCAGCAGCCAAGGCGGGCAGATTTACAATGAGCAGTTCTTC,CASSQGGQIYNEQFF
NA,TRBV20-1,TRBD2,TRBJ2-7,TGCAGTGTCGAGCGGGAGGGCTACGAGCAGTACTTC,CSVEREGYEQYF
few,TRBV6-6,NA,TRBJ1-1,TGTGCCAGCAGGCCCCGGGACATCGCTGAAGCTTTCTTT,CASRPRDIAEAFF
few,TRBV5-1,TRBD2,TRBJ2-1,TGCGCCAGCAGACTAGCGGGGGCCTACAATGAGCAGTTCTTC,CASRLAGAYNEQFF
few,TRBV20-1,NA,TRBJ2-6,TGCAGTGCTAGAGATCTTAACTCTGGGGCCAACGTCCTGACTTTC,CSARDLNSGANVLTF
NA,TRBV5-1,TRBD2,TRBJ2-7,TGCGCCAGTACGGATACTAGCGGGAGTCACGAGCAGTACTTC,CASTDTSGSHEQYF
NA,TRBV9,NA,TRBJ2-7,TGTGCCAGCAGCGCCCAAGAGGCTCCTATCTACGAGCAGTACTTC,CASSAQEAPIYEQYF
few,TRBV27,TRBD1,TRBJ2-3,TGTGCCAGCAGTCCCTACTTGGGGACAGGGCGCGAGGGTACGCAGTATTTT,CASSPYLGTGREGTQYF
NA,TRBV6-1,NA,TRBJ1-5,TGTGCCAGCACCGAGCTAACAGGGTCGAGCAATCAGCCCCAGCATTTT,CASTELTGSSNQPQHF
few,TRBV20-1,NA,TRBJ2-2,TGCAGTGCTAGCAGCCTAGCGCATAAGGGGACCGGGGAGCTGTTTTTT,CSASSLAHKGTGELFF
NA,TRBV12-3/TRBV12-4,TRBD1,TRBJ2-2,TGTGCCAGCAGTTTAATTCCCCTGGACAGGGACACCGGGGAGCTGTTTTTT,CASSLIPLDRDTGELFF
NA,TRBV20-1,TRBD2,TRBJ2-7,TGCAGCGCCTCGATTTGGACTAGCGGGAGTACCTCCTACGAGCAGTACTTC,CSASIWTSGSTSYEQYF
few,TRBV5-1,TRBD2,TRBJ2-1,TGCGCCAGCAGCTTTAGCGGGGACGACAATGAGCAGTTCTTC,CASSFSGDDNEQFF
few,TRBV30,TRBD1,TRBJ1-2,TGTGCCTGGAGTGTCCCTGAGACAGGGGATGGCTACACCTTC,CAWSVPETGDGYTF
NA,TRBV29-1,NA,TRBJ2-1,TGCAGCGCCGAGAGGGGGTATGAGCAGTTCTTC,CSAERGYEQFF
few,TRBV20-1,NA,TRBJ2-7,TGCTGTGCTAGAGATCTGCGCGGGGCTTATTCCTCCTACGAGCAGTACTTC,CCARDLRGAYSSYEQYF
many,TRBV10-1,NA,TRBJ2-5,TGCGCCAGCAGTGAGTCCGGGACTTTCGAGGAGACCCAGTACTTC,CASSESGTFEETQYF